This entry is about one TCR beta chain. This entry belongs to a study of blood T cell repertoires in COVID-19. Germline values: CDR1 SQVTM, CDR2 ANQGSEA. The V gene lost 5 bases and the J gene lost 2 bases, with 3 bases spanning the gap. There are 11 residues in the CDR3. Authors' processing steps: Estimates of nucleated cell counts were drawn from the amplification of reference gene primers. Produced via immunoSEQ multiplex PCR; TCRdb's table is partial and in-frame only. V and J calls and clone size follow that table, whereas D and trimming were derived from the DNA. The top ten clones hold about 2.2% of a sample with around 120,000 clones, roughly 80% of them seen once.

The sequencing sample was made of peripheral blood. The J gene is TRBJ2-2, the V gene TRBV29-1, with D unclear. The sequence derives from a man younger than 45 with acute or convalescent COVID-19. The CDR3, as DNA: TGCAGCGTTTTAAACACCGGGGAGCTGTTTTTT. Residues: CSVLNTGELFF.